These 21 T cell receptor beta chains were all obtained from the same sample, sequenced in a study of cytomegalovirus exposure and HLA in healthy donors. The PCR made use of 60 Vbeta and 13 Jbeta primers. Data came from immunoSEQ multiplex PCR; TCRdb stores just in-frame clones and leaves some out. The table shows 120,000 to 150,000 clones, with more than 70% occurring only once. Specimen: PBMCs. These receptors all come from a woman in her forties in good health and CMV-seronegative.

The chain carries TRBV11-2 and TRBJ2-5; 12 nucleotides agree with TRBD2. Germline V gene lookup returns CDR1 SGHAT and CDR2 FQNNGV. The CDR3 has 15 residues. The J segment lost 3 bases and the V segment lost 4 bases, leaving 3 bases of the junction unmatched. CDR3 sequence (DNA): TGTGCCAGCAGCTCGAGACTAGCGGGAGAAGAGACCCAGTACTTC. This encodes CASSSRLAGEETQYF.

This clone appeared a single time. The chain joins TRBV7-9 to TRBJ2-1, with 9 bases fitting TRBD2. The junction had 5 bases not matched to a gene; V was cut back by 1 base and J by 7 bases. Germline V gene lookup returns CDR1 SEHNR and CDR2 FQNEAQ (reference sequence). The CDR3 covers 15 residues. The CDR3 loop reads CASSLGGGGANEQFF. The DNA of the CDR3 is TGTGCCAGCAGCTTAGGGGGCGGGGGGGCGAATGAGCAGTTCTTC. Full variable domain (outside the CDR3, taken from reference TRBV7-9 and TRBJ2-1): DTGVSQNPRHKITKRGQNVTFRCDPISEHNRLYWYRQTLGQGPEFLTYFQNEAQLEKSRLLSDRFSAERPKGSFSTLEIQRTEQGDSAMYLCASSLGGGGANEQFFGPGTRLTVL.

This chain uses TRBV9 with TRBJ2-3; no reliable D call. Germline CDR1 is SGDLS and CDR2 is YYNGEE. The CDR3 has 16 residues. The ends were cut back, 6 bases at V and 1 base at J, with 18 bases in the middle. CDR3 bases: TGTGCCAGCAAGACGACTGGATGGTACGGCACAGATACGCAGTATTTT. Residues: CASKTTGWYGTDTQYF.

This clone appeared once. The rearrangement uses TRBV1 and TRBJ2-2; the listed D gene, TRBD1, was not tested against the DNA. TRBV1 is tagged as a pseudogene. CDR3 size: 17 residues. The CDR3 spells CTSSPGQAGQHTGELFF. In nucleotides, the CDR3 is TGCACCAGCAGCCCAGGGCAGGCGGGACAGCACACCGGGGAGCTGTTTTTT.

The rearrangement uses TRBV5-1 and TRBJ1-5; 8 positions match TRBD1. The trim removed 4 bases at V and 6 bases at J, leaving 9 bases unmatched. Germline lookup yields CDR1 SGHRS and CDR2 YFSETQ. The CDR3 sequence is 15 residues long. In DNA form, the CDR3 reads TGCGCCAGCAGCCCTCAGGGGGCATTGGGTCAGCCCCAGCATTTT. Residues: CASSPQGALGQPQHF.

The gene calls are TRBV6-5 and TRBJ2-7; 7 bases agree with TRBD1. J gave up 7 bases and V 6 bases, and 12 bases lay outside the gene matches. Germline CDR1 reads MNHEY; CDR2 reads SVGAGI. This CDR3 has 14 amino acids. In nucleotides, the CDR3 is TGTGCCAGCAGCTTAGATGACAGGGTAGGTGAGCAGTACTTC. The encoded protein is CASSLDDRVGEQYF.

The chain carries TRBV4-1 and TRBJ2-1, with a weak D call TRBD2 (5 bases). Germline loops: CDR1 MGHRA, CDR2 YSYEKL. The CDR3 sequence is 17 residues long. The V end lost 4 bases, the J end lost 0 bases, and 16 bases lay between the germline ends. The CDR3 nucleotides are TGCGCCAGCAGCCTCCAGGAGCGGTGGAGCTCCTACAATGAGCAGTTCTTC. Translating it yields CASSLQERWSSYNEQFF.

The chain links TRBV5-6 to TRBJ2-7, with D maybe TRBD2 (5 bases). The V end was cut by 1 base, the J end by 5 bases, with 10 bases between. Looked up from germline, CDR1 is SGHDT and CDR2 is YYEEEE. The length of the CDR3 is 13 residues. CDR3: CASSLTSSHEQYF. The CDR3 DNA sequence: TGTGCCAGCAGCTTGACTAGTTCCCACGAGCAGTACTTC.

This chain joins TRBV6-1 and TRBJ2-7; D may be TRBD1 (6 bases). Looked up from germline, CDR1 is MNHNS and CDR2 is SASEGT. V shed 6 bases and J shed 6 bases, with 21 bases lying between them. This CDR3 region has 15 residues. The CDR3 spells CASRMNRDPKSEQYF. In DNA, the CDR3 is TGTGCCAGCAGGATGAACAGGGACCCGAAGAGCGAGCAGTACTTC.

Here the CDR3 reads CATSRDPGTGAFHEQYF. In DNA form, the CDR3 reads TGTGCCACCAGCAGAGATCCCGGGACAGGGGCTTTCCACGAGCAGTACTTC. The rearrangement links TRBV15 to TRBJ2-7; 10 nucleotides match TRBD1. Germline V gene data show CDR1 as LNHNV and CDR2 as YYDKDF (reference sequence). This CDR3 has 17 amino acids. Trimming took 0 bases from V and 5 from J; bases not matched to a gene: 10.

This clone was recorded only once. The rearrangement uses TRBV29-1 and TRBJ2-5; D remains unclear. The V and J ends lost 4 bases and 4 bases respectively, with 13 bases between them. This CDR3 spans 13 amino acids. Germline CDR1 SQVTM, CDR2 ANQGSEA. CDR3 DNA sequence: TGCAGCGTTGGGGCAGGATTTGCAGAGACCCAGTACTTC. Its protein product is CSVGAGFAETQYF.

The CDR3 DNA is TGTGCCAGCATCAAAGGACTAGCGGGAGGCCACCATACCTACAATGAGCAGTTCTTC. It is translated as CASIKGLAGGHHTYNEQFF. The J gene is TRBJ2-1, the V gene TRBV11-2; 14 nucleotides line up with TRBD2. This CDR3 comprises 19 residues. Looked up from germline, CDR1 is SGHAT and CDR2 is FQNNGV. V dropped 7 bases and J dropped 2; count of bases not matched to a gene: 13.

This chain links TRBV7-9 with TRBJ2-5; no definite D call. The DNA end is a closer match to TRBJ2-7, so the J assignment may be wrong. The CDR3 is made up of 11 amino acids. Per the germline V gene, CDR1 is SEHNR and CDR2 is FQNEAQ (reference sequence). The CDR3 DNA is TGTGCCAGCAGCCCCCAAAGCGAGCAGTACTTC. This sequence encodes CASSPQSEQYF.

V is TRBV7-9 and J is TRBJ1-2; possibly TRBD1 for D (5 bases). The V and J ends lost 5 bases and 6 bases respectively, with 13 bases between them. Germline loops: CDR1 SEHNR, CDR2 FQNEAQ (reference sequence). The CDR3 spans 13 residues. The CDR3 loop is CASSRPPGDGYTF. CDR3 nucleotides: TGTGCCAGCAGCCGCCCCCCGGGGGATGGCTACACCTTC.

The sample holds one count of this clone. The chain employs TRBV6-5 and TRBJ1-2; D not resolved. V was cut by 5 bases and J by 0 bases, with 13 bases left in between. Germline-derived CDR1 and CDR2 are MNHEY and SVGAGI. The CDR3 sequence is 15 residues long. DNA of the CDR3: TGTGCCAGCAGTACTAAAGTGTCTACTAACTATGGCTACACCTTC. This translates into CASSTKVSTNYGYTF.

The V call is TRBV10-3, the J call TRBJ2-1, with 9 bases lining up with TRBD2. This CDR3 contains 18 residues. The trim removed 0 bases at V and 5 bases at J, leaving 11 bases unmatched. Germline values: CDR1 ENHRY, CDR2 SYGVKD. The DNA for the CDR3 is TGTGCCATCAGTGAGTCGGGCCCTCAAGCGGGAGGCCACAATGAGCAGTTCTTC. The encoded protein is CAISESGPQAGGHNEQFF.

The CDR3 loop is CASTAGLAGGHGANVLTF. The CDR3 DNA is TGTGCCAGCACCGCGGGACTAGCGGGAGGGCATGGGGCCAACGTCCTGACTTTC. The chain uses TRBV2 and TRBJ2-6; 16 bases agree with TRBD2. Trimming cost V 7 bases and J 3 bases; bases outside gene matches: 6. Germline V gives CDR1 SNHLY, CDR2 FYNNEI. This CDR3 contains 18 residues.

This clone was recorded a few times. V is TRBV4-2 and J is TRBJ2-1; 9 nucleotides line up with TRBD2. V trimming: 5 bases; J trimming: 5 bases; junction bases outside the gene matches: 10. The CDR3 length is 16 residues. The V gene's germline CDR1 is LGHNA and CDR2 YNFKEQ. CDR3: CASSKVAGVPDNEQFF. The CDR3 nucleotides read TGTGCCAGCAGCAAGGTAGCGGGGGTGCCGGACAATGAGCAGTTCTTC.

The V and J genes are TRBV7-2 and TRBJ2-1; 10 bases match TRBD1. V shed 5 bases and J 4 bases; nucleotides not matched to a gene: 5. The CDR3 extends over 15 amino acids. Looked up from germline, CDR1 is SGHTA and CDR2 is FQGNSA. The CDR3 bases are TGTGCCAGCAGCCCTTGGACAGGGGGGTACAATGAGCAGTTCTTC. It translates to CASSPWTGGYNEQFF.

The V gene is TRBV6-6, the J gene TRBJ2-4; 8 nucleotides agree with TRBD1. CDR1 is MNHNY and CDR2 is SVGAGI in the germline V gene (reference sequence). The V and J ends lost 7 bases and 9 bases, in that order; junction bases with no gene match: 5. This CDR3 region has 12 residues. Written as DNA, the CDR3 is TGTGCCAGCATTGGACAGGGTCGCATTCAGTACTTC. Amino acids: CASIGQGRIQYF.

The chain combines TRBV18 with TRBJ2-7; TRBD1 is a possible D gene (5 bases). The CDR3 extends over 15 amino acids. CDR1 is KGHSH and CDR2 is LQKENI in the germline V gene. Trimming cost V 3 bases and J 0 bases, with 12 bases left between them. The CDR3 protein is CASSPTQALSYEQYF. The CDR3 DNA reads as TGTGCCAGCTCACCCACACAGGCCCTCTCCTACGAGCAGTACTTC.